This record concerns one TCR beta chain sequence. Its specificity is not known. The sample is drawn from a study of T cell repertoires in cytomegalovirus infection. For the study at large: It can be stated that public TCR beta signatures indicated CMV infection as well as a matching HLA type. Study-level points and caveats: Dominating the ex vivo response were HLA-C-restricted CMV-specific TCR beta clonotypes. Carriers of CMV plus the relevant HLA were identified by cumulative public TCR beta family frequency.

TCRdb called the reads again in MiXCR, with one record for every CDR3 protein. Of 450,000 to 650,000 distinct CDR3 sequences in the sample, about a quarter were seen once. The germline CDR1 and CDR2 sequences are MNHEY and SVGEGT. J gave up 4 bases and V 8 bases, and 8 bases lay outside the gene matches. The CDR3 covers 13 residues. This chain connects TRBV6-2 or TRBV6-3 to TRBJ2-7; TRBD2 matches 7 bases. The source of this sequence is a human donor in good health (CMV status not recorded). Some clones in this sample may be carry-over from other donors' samples. The sequenced material came from PBMCs. The CDR3 is CASADGGSYEQYV. The DNA of the CDR3 is TGTGCCAGCGCCGACGGCGGGAGTTACGAGCAGTACGTC.